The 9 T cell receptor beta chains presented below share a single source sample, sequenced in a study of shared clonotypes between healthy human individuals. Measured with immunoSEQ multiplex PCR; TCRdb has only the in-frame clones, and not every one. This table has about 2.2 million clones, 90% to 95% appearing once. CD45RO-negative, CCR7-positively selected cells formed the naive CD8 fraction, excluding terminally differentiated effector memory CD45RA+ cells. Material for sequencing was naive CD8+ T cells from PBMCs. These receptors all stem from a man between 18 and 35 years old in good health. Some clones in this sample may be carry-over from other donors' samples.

The chain's CDR3 is CASSSPGLDSYEQYF. CDR3 nucleotides: TGTGCCAGCAGTTCGCCCGGACTAGACTCCTACGAGCAGTACTTC. The chain employs TRBV27 and TRBJ2-7; 7 nucleotides match TRBD2. V shed 4 bases, J shed 0 bases, and the junction held 6 bases outside the gene matches. Germline assignment: CDR1 MNHEY and CDR2 SMNVEV (reference sequence). The CDR3 spans 15 residues.

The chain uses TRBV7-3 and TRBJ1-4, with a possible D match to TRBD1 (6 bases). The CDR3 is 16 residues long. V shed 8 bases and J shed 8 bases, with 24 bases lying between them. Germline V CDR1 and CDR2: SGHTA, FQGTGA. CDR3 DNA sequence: TGTGCCAGCCTCCCAAGAGGGGACCTGAGGGGGGAAAAACTGTTTTTT. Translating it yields CASLPRGDLRGEKLFF. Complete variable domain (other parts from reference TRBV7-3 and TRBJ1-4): GAGVSQTPSNKVTEKGKYVELRCDPISGHTALYWYRQSLGQGPEFLIYFQGTGAADDSGLPNDRFFAVRPEGSVSTLKIQRTERGDSAVYLCASLPRGDLRGEKLFFGSGTQLSVL.

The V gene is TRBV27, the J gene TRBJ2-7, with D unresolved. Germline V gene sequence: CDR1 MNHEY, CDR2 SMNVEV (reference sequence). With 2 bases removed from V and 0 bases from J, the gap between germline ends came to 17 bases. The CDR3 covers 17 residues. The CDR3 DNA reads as TGTGCCAGCAGTTTAACAGCCGGGCTAGGCCTCTCCTACGAGCAGTACTTC. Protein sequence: CASSLTAGLGLSYEQYF.

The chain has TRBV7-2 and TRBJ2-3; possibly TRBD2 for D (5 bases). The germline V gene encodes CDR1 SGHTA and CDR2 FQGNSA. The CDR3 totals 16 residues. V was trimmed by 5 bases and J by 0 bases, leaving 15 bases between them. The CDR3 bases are TGTGCCAGCAGCCAGCGGTGGGCAGCAAGCACAGATACGCAGTATTTT. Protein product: CASSQRWAASTDTQYF. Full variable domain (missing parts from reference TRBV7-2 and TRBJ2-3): GAGVSQSPSNKVTEKGKDVELRCDPISGHTALYWYRQSLGQGLEFLIYFQGNSAPDKSGLPSDRFSAERTGGSVSTLTIQRTQQEDSAVYLCASSQRWAASTDTQYFGPGTRLTVL.

The CDR3 nucleotides read TGTGCCAGCAGCCCAGAGATAGGACAGAGCACAGATACGCAGTATTTT. This gives the protein CASSPEIGQSTDTQYF. V is TRBV11-3 and J is TRBJ2-3; possibly TRBD1 for D (6 bases). The germline CDR1 and CDR2 sequences are SGHNT and YENEEA. The CDR3 loop spans 16 amino acids. V shed 5 bases and J shed 0 bases, with 15 bases lying between them.

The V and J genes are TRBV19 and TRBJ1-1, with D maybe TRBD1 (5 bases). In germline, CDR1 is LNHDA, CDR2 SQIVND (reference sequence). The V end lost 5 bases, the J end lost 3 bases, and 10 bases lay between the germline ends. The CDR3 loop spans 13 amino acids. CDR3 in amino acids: CASSWGEDTEAFF. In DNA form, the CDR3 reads TGTGCCAGTAGTTGGGGGGAGGACACTGAAGCTTTCTTT.

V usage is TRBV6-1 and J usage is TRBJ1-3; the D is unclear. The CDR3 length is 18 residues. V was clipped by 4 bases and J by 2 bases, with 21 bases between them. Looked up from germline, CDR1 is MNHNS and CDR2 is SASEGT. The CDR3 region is CASSGNHLTRGPGNTIYF. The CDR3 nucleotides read TGTGCCAGCAGTGGTAACCACCTTACCCGCGGTCCTGGAAACACCATATATTTT.

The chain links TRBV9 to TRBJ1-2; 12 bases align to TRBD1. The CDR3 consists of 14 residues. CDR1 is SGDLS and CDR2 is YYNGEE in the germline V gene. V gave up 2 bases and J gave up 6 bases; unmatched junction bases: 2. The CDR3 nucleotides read TGTGCCAGCAGCGTCGGGACAGGGGGCGATGGCTACACCTTC. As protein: CASSVGTGGDGYTF.

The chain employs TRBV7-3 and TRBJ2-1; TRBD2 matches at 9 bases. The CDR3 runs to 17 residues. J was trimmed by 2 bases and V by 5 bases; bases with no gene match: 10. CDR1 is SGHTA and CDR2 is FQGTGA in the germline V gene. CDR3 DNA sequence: TGTGCCAGCAGCCCCTTGGCGGGAGGGCCAGCCTACAATGAGCAGTTCTTC. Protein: CASSPLAGGPAYNEQFF.